The text below deals with one T cell receptor beta chain. Its target is unknown. Libraries were made from TCR beta cDNA, and they carried unique molecular identifiers. With roughly 0.9 to 11 million T cells as the source, some 510,000 cDNA molecules resulted. TCRdb recomputed calls from the PCR reads with MiXCR, one row per CDR3 protein. In the table there are roughly 400,000 distinct CDR3 sequences, over 30% of which are singletons. The data derive from a study of post-analysis software for immune sequencing data. Background on the study: Disease courses included relapsing-remitting, secondary progressive and progressive-relapsing multiple sclerosis.

Study-wide points: Compared with controls, patients had more of about 5 TRBV segments, including TRBV5-6, TRBV5-1 and TRBV20-1. Significantly lower normalized Chao1 diversity was found in patients with multiple sclerosis relative to controls. Under F measure analysis, samples from one preparation batch co-clustered strongly.

The CDR3 is 15 amino acids. V lost 1 base to trimming and J lost 5 bases; unmatched junction nucleotides: 6. Germline CDR1 DFQATT, CDR2 SNEGSKA (reference sequence). The chain couples TRBV20-1 to TRBJ2-1, with 9 bases identical to TRBD2. Material: blood. This TCR was sampled from a girl aged 2-15 years with multiple sclerosis. CDR3 amino acids: CSARGGLAIDNEQFF. CDR3 nucleotides: TGCAGTGCTAGAGGGGGACTAGCAATCGACAATGAGCAGTTCTTC.